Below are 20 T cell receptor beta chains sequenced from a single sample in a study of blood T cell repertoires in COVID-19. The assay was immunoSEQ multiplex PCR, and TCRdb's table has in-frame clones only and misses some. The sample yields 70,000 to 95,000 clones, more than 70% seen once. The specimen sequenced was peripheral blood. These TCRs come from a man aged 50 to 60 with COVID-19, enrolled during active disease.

The CDR3 is CATSTLDNSYNEQFF. The CDR3 bases are TGTGCCACCAGTACCCTGGACAACTCCTACAATGAGCAGTTCTTC. This chain links TRBV15 with TRBJ2-1; D is possibly TRBD1 (5 bases). The CDR3 length is 15 residues. With 6 bases removed from V and 0 bases from J, the gap between germline ends came to 12 bases. The V gene's germline CDR1 is LNHNV and CDR2 YYDKDF (reference sequence).

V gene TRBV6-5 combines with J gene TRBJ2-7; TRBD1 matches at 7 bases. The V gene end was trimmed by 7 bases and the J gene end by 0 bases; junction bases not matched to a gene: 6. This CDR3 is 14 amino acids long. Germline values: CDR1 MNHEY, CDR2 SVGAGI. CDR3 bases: TGTGCCAGCATTCGAGGGGGCGCCTCCTACGAGCAGTACTTC. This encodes CASIRGGASYEQYF.

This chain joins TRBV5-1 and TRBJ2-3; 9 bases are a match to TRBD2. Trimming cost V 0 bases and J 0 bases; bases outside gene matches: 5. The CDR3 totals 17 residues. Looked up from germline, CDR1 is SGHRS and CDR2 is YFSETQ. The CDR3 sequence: CASSLVSSGTSTDTQYF. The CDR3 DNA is TGCGCCAGCAGCTTGGTGTCTAGCGGGACTAGCACAGATACGCAGTATTTT.

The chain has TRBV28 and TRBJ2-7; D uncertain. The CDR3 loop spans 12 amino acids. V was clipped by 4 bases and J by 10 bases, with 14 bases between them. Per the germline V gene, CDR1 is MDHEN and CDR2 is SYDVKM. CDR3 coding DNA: TGTGCCAGCAGTTCCCTAGGTTCGAGACAGTACTTC. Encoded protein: CASSSLGSRQYF.

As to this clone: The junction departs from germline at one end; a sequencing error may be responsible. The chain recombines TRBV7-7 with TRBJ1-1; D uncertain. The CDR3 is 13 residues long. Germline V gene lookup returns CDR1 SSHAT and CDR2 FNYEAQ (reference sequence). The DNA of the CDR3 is TGTGCTAGCAGCTTGCGGGCGAACACTGAAGCTTTCTTT. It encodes CASSLRANTEAFF.

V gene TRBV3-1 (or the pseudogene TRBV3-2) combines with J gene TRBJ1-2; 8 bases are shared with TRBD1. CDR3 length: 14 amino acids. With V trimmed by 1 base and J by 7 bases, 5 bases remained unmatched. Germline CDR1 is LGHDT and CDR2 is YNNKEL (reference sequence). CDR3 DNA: TGTGCCAGCAGCCAAGGGACAGGGACGGGTGGCTACACCTTC. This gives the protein CASSQGTGTGGYTF.

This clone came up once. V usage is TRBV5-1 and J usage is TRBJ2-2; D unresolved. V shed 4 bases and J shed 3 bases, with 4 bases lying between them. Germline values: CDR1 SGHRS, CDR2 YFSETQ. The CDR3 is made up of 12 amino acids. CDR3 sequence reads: CASSIDTGELFF. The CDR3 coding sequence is TGCGCCAGCAGCATAGACACCGGGGAGCTGTTTTTT.

The CDR3 DNA follows: TGTGCCTGGAGTGTCGGGGGGCGCAATACTGAAGCTTTCTTT. This sequence encodes CAWSVGGRNTEAFF. V is TRBV30 and J is TRBJ1-1; TRBD1 might be the D (6 bases). CDR3 size: 14 residues. Trimming shortened V by 0 bases and J by 5 bases, and 13 bases separated the two germline ends. Germline CDR1 and CDR2: GTSNPN and SVGIG (reference sequence).

The DNA of the CDR3 is TGTGCCAGCAGCGTAGGGGGAGGGGTCATGAATTCACCCCTCCACTTT. Translation: CASSVGGGVMNSPLHF. The chain is built from TRBV9 and TRBJ1-6; D is perhaps TRBD1 (5 bases). The CDR3 runs to 16 residues. Germline V gives CDR1 SGDLS, CDR2 YYNGEE. Trimming took off 0 bases at V and 7 bases at J, with 14 bases between the two ends.

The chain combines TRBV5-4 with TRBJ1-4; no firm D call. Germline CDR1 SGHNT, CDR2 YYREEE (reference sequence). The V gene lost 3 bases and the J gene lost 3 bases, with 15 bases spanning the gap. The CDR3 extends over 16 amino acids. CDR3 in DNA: TGTGCCAGCAGCTCCCACAATCGTGGTGCTAATGAAAAACTGTTTTTT. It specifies CASSSHNRGANEKLFF.

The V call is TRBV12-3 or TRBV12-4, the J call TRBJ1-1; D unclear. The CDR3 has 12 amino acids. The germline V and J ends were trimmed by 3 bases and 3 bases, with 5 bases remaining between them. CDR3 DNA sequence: TGTGCCAGCAGTTTTCGGGACACTGAAGCTTTCTTT. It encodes CASSFRDTEAFF.

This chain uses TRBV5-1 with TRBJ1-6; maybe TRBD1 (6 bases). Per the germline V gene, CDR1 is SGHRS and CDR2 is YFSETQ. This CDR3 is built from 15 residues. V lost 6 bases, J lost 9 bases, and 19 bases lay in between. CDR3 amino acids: CASKRQAELGSPLHF. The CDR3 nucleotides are TGCGCCAGCAAAAGACAGGCAGAGCTTGGTTCACCCCTCCACTTT.

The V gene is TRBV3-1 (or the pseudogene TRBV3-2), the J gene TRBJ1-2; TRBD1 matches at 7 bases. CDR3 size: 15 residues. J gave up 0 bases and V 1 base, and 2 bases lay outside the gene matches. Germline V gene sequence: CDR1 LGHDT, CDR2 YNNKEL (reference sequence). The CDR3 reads CASSQGGQSNYGYTF. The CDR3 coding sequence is TGTGCCAGCAGCCAAGGGGGACAGTCTAACTATGGCTACACCTTC.

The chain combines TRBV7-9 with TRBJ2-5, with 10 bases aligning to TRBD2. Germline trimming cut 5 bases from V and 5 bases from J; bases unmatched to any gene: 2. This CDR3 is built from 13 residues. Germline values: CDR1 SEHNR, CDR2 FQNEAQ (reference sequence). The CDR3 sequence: CASSASGGETQYF. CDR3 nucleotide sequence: TGTGCCAGCAGCGCTAGCGGGGGTGAGACCCAGTACTTC. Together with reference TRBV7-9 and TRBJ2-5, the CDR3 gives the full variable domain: DTGVSQNPRHKITKRGQNVTFRCDPISEHNRLYWYRQTLGQGPEFLTYFQNEAQLEKSRLLSDRFSAERPKGSFSTLEIQRTEQGDSAMYLCASSASGGETQYFGPGTRLLVL.

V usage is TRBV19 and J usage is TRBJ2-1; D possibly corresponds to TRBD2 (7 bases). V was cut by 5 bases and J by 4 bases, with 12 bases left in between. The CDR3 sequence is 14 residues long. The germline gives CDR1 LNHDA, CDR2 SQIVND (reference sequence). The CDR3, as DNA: TGTGCCAGTAGTCAACGGGGGGCTTACAATGAGCAGTTCTTC. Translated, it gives CASSQRGAYNEQFF.

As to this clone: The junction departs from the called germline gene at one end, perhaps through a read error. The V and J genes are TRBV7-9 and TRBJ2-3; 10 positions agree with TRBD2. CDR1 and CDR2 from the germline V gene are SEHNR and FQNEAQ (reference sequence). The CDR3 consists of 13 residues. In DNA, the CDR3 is TGTGCCAGCAGCCTAGCGGGGGCCGATACGCAGTATTTT. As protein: CASSLAGADTQYF.

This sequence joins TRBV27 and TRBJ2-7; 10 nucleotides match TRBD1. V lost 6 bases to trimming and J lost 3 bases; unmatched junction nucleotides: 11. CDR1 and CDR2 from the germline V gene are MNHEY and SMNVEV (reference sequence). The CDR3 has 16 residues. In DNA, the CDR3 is TGTGCCAGCAGCCGGGGACAGGGGAATATGTACTACGAGCAGTACTTC. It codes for CASSRGQGNMYYEQYF.

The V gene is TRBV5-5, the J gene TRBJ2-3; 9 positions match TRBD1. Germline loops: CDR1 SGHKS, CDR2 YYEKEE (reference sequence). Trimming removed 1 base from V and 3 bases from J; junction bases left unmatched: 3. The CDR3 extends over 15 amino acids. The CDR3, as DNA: TGTGCCAGCAGCTTGACAGGGGGCAGGACAGATACGCAGTATTTT. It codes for CASSLTGGRTDTQYF.

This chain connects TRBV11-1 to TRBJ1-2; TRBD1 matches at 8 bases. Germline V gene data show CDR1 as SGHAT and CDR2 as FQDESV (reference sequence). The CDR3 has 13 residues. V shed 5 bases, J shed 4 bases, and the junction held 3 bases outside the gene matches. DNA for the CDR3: TGTGCCAGCAGCCCGGACAGGGTCTATGGCTACACCTTC. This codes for CASSPDRVYGYTF.

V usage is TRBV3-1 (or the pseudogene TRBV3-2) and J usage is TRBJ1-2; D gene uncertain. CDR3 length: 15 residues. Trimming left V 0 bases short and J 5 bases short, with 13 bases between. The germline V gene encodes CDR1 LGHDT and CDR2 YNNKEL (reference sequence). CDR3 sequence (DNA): TGTGCCAGCAGCCAAGAACACGGGAGTAAATATGGCTACACCTTC. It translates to CASSQEHGSKYGYTF.